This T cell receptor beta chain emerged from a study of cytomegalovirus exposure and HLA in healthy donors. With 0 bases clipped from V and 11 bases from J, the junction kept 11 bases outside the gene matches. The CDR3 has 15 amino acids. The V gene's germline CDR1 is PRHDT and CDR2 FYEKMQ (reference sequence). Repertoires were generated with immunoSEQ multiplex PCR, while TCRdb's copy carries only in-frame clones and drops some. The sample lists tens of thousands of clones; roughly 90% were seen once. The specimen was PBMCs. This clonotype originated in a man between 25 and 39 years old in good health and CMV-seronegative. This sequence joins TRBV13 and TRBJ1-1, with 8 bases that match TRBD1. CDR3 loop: CASSLGRDRRKGAFF. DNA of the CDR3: TGTGCCAGCAGCTTAGGCCGGGACAGGAGGAAAGGGGCTTTCTTT.